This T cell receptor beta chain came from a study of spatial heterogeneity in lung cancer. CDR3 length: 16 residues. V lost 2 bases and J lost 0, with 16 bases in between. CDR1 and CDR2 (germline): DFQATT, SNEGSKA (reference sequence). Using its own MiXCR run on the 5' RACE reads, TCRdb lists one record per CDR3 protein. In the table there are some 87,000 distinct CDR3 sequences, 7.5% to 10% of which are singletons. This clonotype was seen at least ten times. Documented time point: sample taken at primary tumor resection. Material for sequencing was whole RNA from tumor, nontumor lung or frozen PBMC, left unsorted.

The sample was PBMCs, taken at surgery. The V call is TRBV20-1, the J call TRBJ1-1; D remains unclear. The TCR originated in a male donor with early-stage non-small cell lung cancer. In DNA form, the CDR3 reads TGCAGTGCTAGATCTACCCCAGCCACTATGAACACTGAAGCTTTCTTT. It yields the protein CSARSTPATMNTEAFF.